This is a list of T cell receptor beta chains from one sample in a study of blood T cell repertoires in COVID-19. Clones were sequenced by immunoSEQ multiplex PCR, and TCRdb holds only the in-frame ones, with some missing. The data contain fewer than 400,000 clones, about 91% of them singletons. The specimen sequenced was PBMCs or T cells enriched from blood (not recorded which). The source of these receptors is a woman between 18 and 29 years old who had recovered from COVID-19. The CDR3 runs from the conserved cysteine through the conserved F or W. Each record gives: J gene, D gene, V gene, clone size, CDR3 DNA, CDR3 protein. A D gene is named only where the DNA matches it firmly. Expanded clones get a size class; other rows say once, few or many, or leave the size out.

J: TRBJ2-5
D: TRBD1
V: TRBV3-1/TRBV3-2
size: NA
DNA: TGTGCCAGCAATCGACAGGGAGTAAGTTGGGACCAAGAGACCCAGTACTTC
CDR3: CASNRQGVSWDQETQYF

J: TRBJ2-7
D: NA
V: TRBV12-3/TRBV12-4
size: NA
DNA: TGTGCCAGCAGTCAGAGACAGGATGGGGAGCAGTACTTC
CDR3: CASSQRQDGEQYF

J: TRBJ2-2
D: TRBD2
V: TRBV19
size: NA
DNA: TGTGCCAGTAGTATAGATGCAGGGTTGAGGGAGGGCACCGGGGAGCTGTTTTTT
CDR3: CASSIDAGLREGTGELFF

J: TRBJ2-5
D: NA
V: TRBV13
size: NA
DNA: TGTGCCAGCAGCTTGAGGGGGAACAACCAAGAGACCCAGTACTTC
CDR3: CASSLRGNNQETQYF

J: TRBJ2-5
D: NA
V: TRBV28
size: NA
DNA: TGTGCCAGCAGTCCGACAGGTTATGAAGAGACCCAGTACTTC
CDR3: CASSPTGYEETQYF

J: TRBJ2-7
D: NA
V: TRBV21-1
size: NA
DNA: TGTGCCAGCAGCTCGGGACTAGCATGCTACGAGCAGTACTTC
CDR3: CASSSGLACYEQYF

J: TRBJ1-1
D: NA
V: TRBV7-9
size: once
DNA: TGTGCCAGCACCCCAAATGGGGGGGCGAACACTGAAGCTTTCTTT
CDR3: CASTPNGGANTEAFF

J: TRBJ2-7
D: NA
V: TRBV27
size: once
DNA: TGTGCCAGCAGTTTATCGTTCAGGGGCAACGAGCAGTACTTC
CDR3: CASSLSFRGNEQYF

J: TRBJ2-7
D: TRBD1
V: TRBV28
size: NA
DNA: TGTGCCAGCAGTTTCTACGGGACAGGCTCCTACGAGCAGTACTTC
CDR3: CASSFYGTGSYEQYF

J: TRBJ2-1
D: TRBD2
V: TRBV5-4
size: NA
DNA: TGTGCCAGCAGCTTGGCTATGCGGGGGGCCTACAATGAGCAGTTCTTC
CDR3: CASSLAMRGAYNEQFF

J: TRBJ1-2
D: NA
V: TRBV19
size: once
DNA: TGTGCCTCGGGGGGCGGGGTGTATGGCTACACCTTC
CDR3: CASGGGVYGYTF

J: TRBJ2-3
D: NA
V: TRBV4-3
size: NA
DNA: TGCGCCAGCAGCCAAGGGAGCGGGAGCACAGATACGCAGTATTTT
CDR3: CASSQGSGSTDTQYF

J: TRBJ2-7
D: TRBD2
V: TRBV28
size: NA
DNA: TGTGCCACCGTCCTGGCGGGAGGGTCCTACGAGCAGTACTTC
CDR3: CATVLAGGSYEQYF

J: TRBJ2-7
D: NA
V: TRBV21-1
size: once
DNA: TGTGCCAGCAGGCCGACGGGGTTAGGCTCTGAGCAGTACTTC
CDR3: CASRPTGLGSEQYF

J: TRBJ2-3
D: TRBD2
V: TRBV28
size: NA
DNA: TGTGCCATCCAAACCGGGGGGGGCGGCAATACGCAGTATTTT
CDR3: CAIQTGGGGNTQYF

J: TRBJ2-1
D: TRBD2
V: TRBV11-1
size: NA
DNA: TGTGCCAGCAGCTTTACTAGCGGGGGACTCTACAATGAGCAGTTCTTC
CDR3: CASSFTSGGLYNEQFF

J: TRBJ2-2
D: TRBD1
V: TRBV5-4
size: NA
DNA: TGTGCCAGCAGCTTGGACAGGGGACGCACCGGGGAGCTGTTTTTT
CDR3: CASSLDRGRTGELFF

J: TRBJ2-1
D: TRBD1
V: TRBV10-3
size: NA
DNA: TGTGCCATCAGGGACAGGGAGGATGAGCAGTTCTTC
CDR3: CAIRDREDEQFF

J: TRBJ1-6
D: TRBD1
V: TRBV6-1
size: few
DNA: TGTGCCAGCAGTGTAGAACACAGGGGAGGTAATTCACCCCTCCACTTT
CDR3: CASSVEHRGGNSPLHF

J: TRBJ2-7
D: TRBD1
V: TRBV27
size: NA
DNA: TGTGCCAGCAGATTCATAATGGGACAGGGCTACGAGCAGTACTTC
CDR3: CASRFIMGQGYEQYF

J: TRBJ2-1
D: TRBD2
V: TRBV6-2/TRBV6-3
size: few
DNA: TGTGCCAGCAGTTTAGCCCTAGCGGGAGTTAGCTCCTACAATGAGCAGTTCTTC
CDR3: CASSLALAGVSSYNEQFF

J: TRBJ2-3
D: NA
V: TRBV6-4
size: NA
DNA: TGTGCCAGCAGCCAAACTAGCACAGATACGCAGTATTTT
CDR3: CASSQTSTDTQYF

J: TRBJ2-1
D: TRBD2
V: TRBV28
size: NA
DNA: TGTGCCAGCAGCCGATCTAGCGGGAGGATAGGGAATGAGCAGTTCTTC
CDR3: CASSRSSGRIGNEQFF

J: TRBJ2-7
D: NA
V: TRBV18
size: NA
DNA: TGTGCCAGCTCCTCAGGGCCCTTCGCAGGGAACGAGCAGTACTTC
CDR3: CASSSGPFAGNEQYF

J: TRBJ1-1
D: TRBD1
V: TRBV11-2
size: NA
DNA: TGTGCCAGCAAGGACAGGGTGAGGGCTGAAGCTTTCTTT
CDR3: CASKDRVRAEAFF

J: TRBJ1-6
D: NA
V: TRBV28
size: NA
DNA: TGTGCCAGCAGCTCTACGACATGGAATAATTCACCCCTCCACTTT
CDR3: CASSSTTWNNSPLHF

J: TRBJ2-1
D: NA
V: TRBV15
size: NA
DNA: TGTGCCACCAGCAGACGTCAGGGCACTACGAATGAGCAGTTCTTC
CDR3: CATSRRQGTTNEQFF

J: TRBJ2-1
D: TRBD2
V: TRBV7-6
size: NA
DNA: TGTGCCAGCAGCCCCAAGCCCCAATGGACTAGGTCGAGCAATGAGCAGTTCTTC
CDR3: CASSPKPQWTRSSNEQFF

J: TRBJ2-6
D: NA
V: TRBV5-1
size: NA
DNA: TGCGCCAGCACCCTTCTGGCAGGGGTTGCTGGGGCCAACGTCCTGACTTTC
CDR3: CASTLLAGVAGANVLTF

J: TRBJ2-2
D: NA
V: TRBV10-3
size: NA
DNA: TGTGCCATCAGTGAGGCCGGCCAGAGGACCGGGGAGCTGTTTTTT
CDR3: CAISEAGQRTGELFF

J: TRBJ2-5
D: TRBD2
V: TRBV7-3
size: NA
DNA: TGTGCCAGCAGCTTACGGGGAGGGGTGGAGACCCAGTACTTC
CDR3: CASSLRGGVETQYF

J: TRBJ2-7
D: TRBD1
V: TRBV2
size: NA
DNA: TGTGCCAGCAGGGTGACAGGGGACCAACTCTACGAGCAGTACTTC
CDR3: CASRVTGDQLYEQYF

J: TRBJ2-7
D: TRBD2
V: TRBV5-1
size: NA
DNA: TGCGCCAGCAGCTTGGACAGCGGGGGTTCCTACGAGCAGTACTTC
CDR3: CASSLDSGGSYEQYF

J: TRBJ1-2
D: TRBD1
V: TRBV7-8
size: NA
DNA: TGTGCCAGCAGCTTAGCGAGTGATGGGACAGGGGGCGACTATGGCTACACCTTC
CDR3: CASSLASDGTGGDYGYTF

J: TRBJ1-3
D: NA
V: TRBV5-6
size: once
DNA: TGTGCCAGCAGCCCTTGGACAGAGCCGTCCTTTGGAAACACCATATATTTT
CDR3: CASSPWTEPSFGNTIYF

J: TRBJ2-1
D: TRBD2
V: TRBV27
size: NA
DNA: TGTGCCAGCAGTTCGACCGGGACTAGGTGGTACGGTAATGAGCAGTTCTTC
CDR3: CASSSTGTRWYGNEQFF

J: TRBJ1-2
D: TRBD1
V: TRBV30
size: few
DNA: TGTGCCTGGAGTGTCGGGCAAGACAGGGCCTATGGCTACACCTTC
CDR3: CAWSVGQDRAYGYTF

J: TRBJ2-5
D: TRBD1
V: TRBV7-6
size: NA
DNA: TGTGCCAGCAGCCTTACAGACAGGGCCCAGTACTTC
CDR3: CASSLTDRAQYF

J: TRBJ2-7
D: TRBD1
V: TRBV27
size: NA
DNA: TGTGCCAGCAGTTCGACAGGGGACGAGCAGTACTTC
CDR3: CASSSTGDEQYF

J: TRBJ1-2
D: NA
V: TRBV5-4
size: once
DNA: TGTGCCAGCAGCCCTTCGTCTCCGGCAGGATATGGCTACACCTTC
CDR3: CASSPSSPAGYGYTF

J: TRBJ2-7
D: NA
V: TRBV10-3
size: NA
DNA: TGTGCCATCAGTGAGGGGGACATATCCTACGAGCAGTACTTC
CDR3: CAISEGDISYEQYF

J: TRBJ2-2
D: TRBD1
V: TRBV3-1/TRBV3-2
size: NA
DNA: TGTGCCAGCAGCCTAAGGAGACAGGGGGCGAACACCGGGGAGCTGTTTTTT
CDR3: CASSLRRQGANTGELFF

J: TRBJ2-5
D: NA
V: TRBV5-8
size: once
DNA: TGTGCCAGCAGCGACATCCAAGAGACCCAGTACTTC
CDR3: CASSDIQETQYF

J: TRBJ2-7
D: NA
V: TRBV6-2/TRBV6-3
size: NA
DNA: TGTGCCAGCAGTCTCGCCCGGGGAAAGACCTACGAGCAGTACTTC
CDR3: CASSLARGKTYEQYF

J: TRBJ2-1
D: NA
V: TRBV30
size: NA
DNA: TGTGCCTGGAGTGTATCGGGTATGGAGCAGTTCTTC
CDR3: CAWSVSGMEQFF

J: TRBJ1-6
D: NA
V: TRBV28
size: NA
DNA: TGTGCCACTCTTGAGAGGGTGAGCTCCTATAATTCACCCCTCCACTTT
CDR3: CATLERVSSYNSPLHF

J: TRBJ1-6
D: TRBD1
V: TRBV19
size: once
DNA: TGTGCCAGTAGACAGGGACAGGGGGTTTATTCACCCCTCCACTTT
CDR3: CASRQGQGVYSPLHF

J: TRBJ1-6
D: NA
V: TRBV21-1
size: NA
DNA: TGTGCCAGCAGGTATGGACAGGGGCGTAATTCACCCCTCCACTTT
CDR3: CASRYGQGRNSPLHF

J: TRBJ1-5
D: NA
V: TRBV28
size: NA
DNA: TGTGCCAGCACCCAGTCGGCTCGGGGTGGGAATCAGCCCCAGCATTTT
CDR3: CASTQSARGGNQPQHF

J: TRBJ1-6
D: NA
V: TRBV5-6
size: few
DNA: TGTGCCAGCAGCTTGATGCGGGGGTACTATAATTCACCCCTCCACTTT
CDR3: CASSLMRGYYNSPLHF

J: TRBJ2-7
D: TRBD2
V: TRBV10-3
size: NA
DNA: TGTGCCATCAGTGAGGGACTAGAGTCCTACGAGCAGTACTTC
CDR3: CAISEGLESYEQYF

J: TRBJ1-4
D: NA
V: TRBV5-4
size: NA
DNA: TGTGCCAGCAGCCCGCAGGCAACAGAAAAACTGTTTTTT
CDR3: CASSPQATEKLFF

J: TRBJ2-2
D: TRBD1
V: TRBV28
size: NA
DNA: TGTGCCAGCAGCCCCGCCGGACAGGGTAACACCGGGGAGCTGTTTTTT
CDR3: CASSPAGQGNTGELFF

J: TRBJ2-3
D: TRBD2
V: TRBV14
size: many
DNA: TGTGCCAGCAGCCGGGGACTAGCGGGGGGGCCGGCAGATACGCAGTATTTT
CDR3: CASSRGLAGGPADTQYF

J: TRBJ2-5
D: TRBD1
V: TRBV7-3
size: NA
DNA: TGTGCCAGCAGCCCAATGACAGGGGGCAGGGAGACCCAGTACTTC
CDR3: CASSPMTGGRETQYF